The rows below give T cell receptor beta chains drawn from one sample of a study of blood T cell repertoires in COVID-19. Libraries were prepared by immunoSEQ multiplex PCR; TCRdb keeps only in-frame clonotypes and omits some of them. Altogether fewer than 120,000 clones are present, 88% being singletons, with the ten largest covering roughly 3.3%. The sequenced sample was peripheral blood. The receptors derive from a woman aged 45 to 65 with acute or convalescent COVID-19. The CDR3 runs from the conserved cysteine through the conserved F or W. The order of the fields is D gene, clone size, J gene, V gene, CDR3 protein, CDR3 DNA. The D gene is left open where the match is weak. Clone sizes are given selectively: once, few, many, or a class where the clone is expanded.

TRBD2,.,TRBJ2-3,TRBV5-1,CASSLGLATDTQYF,TGCGCCAGCAGCCTGGGACTAGCAACAGATACGCAGTATTTT
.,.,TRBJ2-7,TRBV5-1,CASSTETVTIYEQYF,TGCGCCAGCAGCACCGAGACAGTCACGATCTACGAGCAGTACTTC
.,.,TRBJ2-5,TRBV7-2,CASSSWGGAGETQYF,TGTGCCAGCAGCTCCTGGGGAGGTGCGGGGGAGACCCAGTACTTC
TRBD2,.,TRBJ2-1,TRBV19,CASSILAGGFGEQFF,TGTGCCAGTAGTATTCTAGCGGGAGGTTTCGGTGAGCAGTTCTTC
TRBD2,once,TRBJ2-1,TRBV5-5,CASSLMSSGHQQFF,TGTGCCAGCAGCTTGATGTCTAGCGGTCACCAGCAGTTCTTC
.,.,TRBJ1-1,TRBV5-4,CASSLGQISEAFF,TGTGCCAGCAGCTTGGGCCAGATCTCTGAAGCTTTCTTT
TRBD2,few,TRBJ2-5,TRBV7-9,CASSRLADRKTQYF,TGTGCCAGCAGCCGACTAGCCGACCGTAAGACCCAGTACTTC
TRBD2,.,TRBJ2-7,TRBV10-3,CAISRAGAGYEQYF,TGTGCCATCAGCAGAGCGGGAGCGGGTTACGAGCAGTACTTC
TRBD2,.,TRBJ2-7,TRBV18,CASSPGGAGRYEQYF,TGTGCCAGCTCACCAGGGGGAGCGGGACGCTACGAGCAGTACTTC
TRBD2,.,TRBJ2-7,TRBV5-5,CASSLKWREGAYEQYF,TGTGCCAGCAGCTTGAAGTGGCGGGAGGGGGCCTACGAGCAGTACTTC